These T cell receptor beta chains were read from a single sample in a study of vaccination and CD4 T cells after COVID-19. Their target antigens are unknown. TCRdb re-called the PCR reads with MiXCR, one entry per CDR3 protein. Of about 18,000 distinct CDR3 sequences in the sample, roughly 70% were seen once. What was sequenced was CD4+ T cells from blood, cultured in vitro. The receptors come from a human donor who had recovered from COVID-19. Each CDR3 is given with its conserved first and last residue. D genes are given only for firm matches. The size field is filled for only some rows; it gives once, few, many or a size class.

>TRBV20-1|NA|NA|TRBJ2-1
TGCAGTGCTAGAGATCCCAGTTACGGACTGAATGAGCAGTTCTTC
CSARDPSYGLNEQFF
>TRBV14|TRBD2|once|TRBJ2-1
TGTGCCAGCAGCCAATCCCTAGCGGGAGTCGAGTTCTTC
CASSQSLAGVEFF
>TRBV6-1|TRBD1|few|TRBJ1-1
TGTGCCAGCAGAAATCCTTACAGGGGGCTCTCGAACACTGAAGCTTTCTTT
CASRNPYRGLSNTEAFF
>TRBV6-1|TRBD2|NA|TRBJ2-2
TGTGCCAGCAGCGGACTAGCGGGAGGGACAAACACCGGGGAGCTGTTTTTT
CASSGLAGGTNTGELFF
>TRBV2|TRBD1|NA|TRBJ2-2
TGTGCCAGCAGTATATCTCGACAGGGCCCCACCGGGGAGCTGTTTTTT
CASSISRQGPTGELFF
>TRBV9|TRBD1|NA|TRBJ1-1
TGTGCCAGCAGCATCTCGACAGGGAGAGACACTGAAGCTTTCTTT
CASSISTGRDTEAFF
>TRBV7-2|NA|NA|TRBJ1-1
TGTGCCAGCAGCTCAGCAAGGGGTCAGGCCACTGAAGCTTTCTTT
CASSSARGQATEAFF
>TRBV20-1|NA|few|TRBJ1-2
TGCAGTGCTCCTCAAAGAGGGGCGGCAGGTGGCTACACCTTC
CSAPQRGAAGGYTF
>TRBV6-1|NA|NA|TRBJ2-7
TGTGCCAGCAGTCTTACAGGGACCAGCTCCTACGAGCAGTACTTC
CASSLTGTSSYEQYF
>TRBV6-2/TRBV6-3|TRBD1|NA|TRBJ2-4
TGTGCCAGCAGTTCCCGGGACAGCCTCTTTCAGTACTTC
CASSSRDSLFQYF
>TRBV20-1|NA|NA|TRBJ1-2
TGCAGTGCTAGAGATGGCCAGGAATCCCATGGCTACACCTTC
CSARDGQESHGYTF